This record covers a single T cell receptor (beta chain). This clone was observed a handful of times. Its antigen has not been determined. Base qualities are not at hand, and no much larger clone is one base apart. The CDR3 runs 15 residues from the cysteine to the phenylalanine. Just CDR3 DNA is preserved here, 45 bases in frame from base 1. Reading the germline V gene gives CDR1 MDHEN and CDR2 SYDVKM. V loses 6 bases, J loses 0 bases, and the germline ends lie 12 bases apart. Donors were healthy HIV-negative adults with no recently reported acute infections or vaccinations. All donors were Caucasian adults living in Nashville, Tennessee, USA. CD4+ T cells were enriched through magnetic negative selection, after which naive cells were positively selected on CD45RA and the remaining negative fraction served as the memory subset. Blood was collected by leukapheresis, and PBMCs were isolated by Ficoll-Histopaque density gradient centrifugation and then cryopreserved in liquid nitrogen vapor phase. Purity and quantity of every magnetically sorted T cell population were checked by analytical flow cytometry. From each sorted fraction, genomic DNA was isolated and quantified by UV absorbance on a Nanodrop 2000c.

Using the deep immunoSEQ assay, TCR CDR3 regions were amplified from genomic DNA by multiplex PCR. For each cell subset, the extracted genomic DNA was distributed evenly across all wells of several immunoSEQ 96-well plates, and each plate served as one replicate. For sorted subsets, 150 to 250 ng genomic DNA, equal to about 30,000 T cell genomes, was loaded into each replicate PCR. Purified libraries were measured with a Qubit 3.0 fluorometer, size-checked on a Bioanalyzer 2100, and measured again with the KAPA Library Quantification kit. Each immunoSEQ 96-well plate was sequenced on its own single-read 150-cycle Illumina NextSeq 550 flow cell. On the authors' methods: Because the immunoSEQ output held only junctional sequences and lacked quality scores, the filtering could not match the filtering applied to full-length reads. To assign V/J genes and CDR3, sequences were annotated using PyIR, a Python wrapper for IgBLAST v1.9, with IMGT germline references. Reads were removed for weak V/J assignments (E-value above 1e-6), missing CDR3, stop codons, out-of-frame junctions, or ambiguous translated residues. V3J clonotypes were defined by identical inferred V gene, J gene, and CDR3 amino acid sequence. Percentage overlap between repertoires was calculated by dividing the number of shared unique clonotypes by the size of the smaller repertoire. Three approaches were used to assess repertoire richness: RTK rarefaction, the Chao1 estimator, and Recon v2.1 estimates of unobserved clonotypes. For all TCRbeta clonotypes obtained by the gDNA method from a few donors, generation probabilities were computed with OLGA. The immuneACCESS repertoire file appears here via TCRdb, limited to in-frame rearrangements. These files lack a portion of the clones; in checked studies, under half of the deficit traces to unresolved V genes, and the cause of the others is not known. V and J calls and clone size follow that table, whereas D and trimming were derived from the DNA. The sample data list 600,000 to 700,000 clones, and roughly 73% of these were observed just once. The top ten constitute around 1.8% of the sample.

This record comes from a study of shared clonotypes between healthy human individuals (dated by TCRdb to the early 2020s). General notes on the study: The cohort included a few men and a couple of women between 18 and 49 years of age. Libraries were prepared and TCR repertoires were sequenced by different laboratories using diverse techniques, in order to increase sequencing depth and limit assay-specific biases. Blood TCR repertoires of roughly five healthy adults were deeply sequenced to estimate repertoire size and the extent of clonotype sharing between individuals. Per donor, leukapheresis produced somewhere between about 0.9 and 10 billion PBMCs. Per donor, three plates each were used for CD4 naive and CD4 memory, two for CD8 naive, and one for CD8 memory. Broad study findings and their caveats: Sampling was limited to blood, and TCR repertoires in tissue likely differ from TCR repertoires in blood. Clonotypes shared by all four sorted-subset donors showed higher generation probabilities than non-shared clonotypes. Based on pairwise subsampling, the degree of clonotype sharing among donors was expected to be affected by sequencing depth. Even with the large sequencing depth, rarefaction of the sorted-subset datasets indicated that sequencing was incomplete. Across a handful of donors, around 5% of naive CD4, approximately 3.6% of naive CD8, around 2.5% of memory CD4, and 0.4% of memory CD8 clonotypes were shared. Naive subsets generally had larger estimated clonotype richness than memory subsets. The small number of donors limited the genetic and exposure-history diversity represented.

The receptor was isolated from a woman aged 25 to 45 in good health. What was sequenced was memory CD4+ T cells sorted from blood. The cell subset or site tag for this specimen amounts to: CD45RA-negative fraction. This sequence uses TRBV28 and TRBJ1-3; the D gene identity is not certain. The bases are TGTGCCAGCAGAAATTACGGCGGCTCTGGAAACACCATATATTTT. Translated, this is CASRNYGGSGNTIYF.